This T cell receptor (beta chain) was recorded in a study of cytomegalovirus exposure and HLA in healthy donors. The trim removed 4 bases at V and 10 bases at J, leaving 12 bases unmatched. CDR1 and CDR2 from the germline V gene are SGDLS and YYNGEE. This CDR3 is 15 amino acids long. In regard to this clone: Its antigen is not identified.

This PCR relied on a set of 60 Vbeta primers and 13 Jbeta primers. Only in-frame clones appear in the TCRdb table, and some are missing; sequencing was by immunoSEQ multiplex PCR. The sample lists 150,000 to 250,000 clones; 82% were seen once. Although they were nominally healthy when sampled, donors likely had unrecorded immune exposures. Study-level points and caveats: The authors considered a cluster of highly shared sequence variants likely to be a sequencing artifact. A missense variant in DCLRE1C was later tied to TCR beta V- and J-gene trimming. Presence/absence analyses assumed roughly uniform sequencing depth across donors.

This chain uses TRBV9 with TRBJ2-1; TRBD2 aligns across 9 bases. The receptor was derived from a boy aged 2 to 10 in good health and CMV-seronegative. Sample: PBMCs. CDR3 in amino acids: CASSSSGINLGEQFF. The CDR3 region has the DNA TGTGCCAGCAGCTCTAGCGGGATCAACCTAGGGGAGCAGTTCTTC.